The entry that follows covers one TCR beta chain sequence. Deep-level assay runs were performed. Produced via immunoSEQ multiplex PCR; TCRdb's table is partial and in-frame only. The table records about 2.4 million clones, 80% to 95% of them present only once. The data stem from a study of shared clonotypes between healthy human individuals. Study-wide context: Donors, aged 18 to 49, were a couple of women and a few men. CD4 naive and CD4 memory each took three plates per donor, while CD8 naive took two and CD8 memory one.

Healthy adults negative for HIV, lacking recent acute infections or vaccinations, served as donors. Germline lookup yields CDR1 MDHEN and CDR2 SYDVKM. V was pared by 8 bases and J by 2 bases, with 10 bases between. There are 12 residues in the CDR3. The chain links TRBV28 to TRBJ2-7; no clear D gene. Sequencing was carried out using naive CD4+ T cells from PBMCs. The subset: CD45RA+ positively selected. This TCR was recovered from a man aged 18 to 30 in good health. Some clones in this sample may be carry-over from other donors' samples. In DNA, the CDR3 is TGTGCCAGCCAGCTATTCGCCTACGAGCAGTACTTC. Amino acids: CASQLFAYEQYF.